This TCR beta chain was sequenced in a study of T cell changes during pregnancy in multiple sclerosis. The germline gives CDR1 MNHNS, CDR2 SASEGT. V lost 2 bases to trimming and J lost 0 bases; unmatched junction nucleotides: 9. This CDR3 contains 18 residues. Clones were read by immunoSEQ multiplex PCR, and TCRdb kept only the in-frame ones, dropping some. Of about 100,000 clones in the sample, around 93% are singletons; the top ten hold 0.7% to 0.9%. The sequence derives from a female donor with multiple sclerosis, enrolled in a pregnancy study. This sample comprised peripheral blood, obtained before pregnancy. This chain uses TRBV6-1 with TRBJ1-1, with 10 bases lining up with TRBD1. The CDR3 DNA sequence: TGTGCCAGCAGTGAACGGGGACAGGGGCTTCTCCTGAACACTGAAGCTTTCTTT. Translating gives CASSERGQGLLLNTEAFF.